The clone carrying this TCR beta chain was counted a single time. Looked up from germline, CDR1 is SGHTA and CDR2 is FQGTGA. Unmatched junction bases numbered 6, after V lost 5 bases and J lost 7 bases. The CDR3 is 16 amino acids. In the authors' methods: By means of reference gene primer amplification, nucleated cell counts were estimated. Sequenced by immunoSEQ multiplex PCR; TCRdb stores in-frame clones only, minus some. V and J calls and clone size come straight from that table; D and trimming were deduced from the DNA. The sample consists of about 320,000 clones, roughly 90% of them appearing once. These data come from a study of blood T cell repertoires in COVID-19. Study information: T cells, B-cell-depleted T cells, or PBMCs provided the cDNA or gDNA that served as material.

Sequencing used peripheral blood. This receptor was taken from a man younger than 35 who had recovered from COVID-19. V and J are TRBV7-3 and TRBJ2-1; 15 bases fit TRBD2. Here the CDR3 DNA reads TGTGCCAGCAGCCGAAGGACTAGCGGGGGGGCGAATGAGCAGTTCTTC. Translated: CASSRRTSGGANEQFF.